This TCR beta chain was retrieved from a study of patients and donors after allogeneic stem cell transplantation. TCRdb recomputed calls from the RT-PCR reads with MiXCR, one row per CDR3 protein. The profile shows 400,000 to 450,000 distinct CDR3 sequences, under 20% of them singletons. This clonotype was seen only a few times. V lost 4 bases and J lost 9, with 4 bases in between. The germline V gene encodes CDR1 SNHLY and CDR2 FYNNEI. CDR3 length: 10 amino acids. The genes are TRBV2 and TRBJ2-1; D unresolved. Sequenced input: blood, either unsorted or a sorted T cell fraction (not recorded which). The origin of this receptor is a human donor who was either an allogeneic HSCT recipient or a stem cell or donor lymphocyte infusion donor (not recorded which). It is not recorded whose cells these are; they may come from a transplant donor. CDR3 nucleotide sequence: TGTGCCAGCAGTGCGGGTGAGCAGTTCTTC. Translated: CASSAGEQFF.